These 20 T cell receptor beta chains share one sample of origin, sequenced in a study of blood T cell repertoires in COVID-19. The assay was immunoSEQ multiplex PCR, and TCRdb's table has in-frame clones only and misses some. The table has some 67,000 clones, around 88% seen once. The sequencing input was peripheral blood. The source of these receptors is a woman of 80 years or more with acute or convalescent COVID-19.

This clone has a single count. V and J are TRBV7-3 and TRBJ2-3; 10 bases agree with TRBD2. With 2 bases clipped from V and 5 bases from J, the junction kept 7 bases outside the gene matches. CDR3 length equals 16 residues. Germline-derived CDR1 and CDR2 are SGHTA and FQGTGA. CDR3 nucleotides: TGTGCCAGCAGCTTACTAGCGGGAGCCCAAATAGATACGCAGTATTTT. Protein sequence: CASSLLAGAQIDTQYF.

V and J are TRBV28 and TRBJ2-3; D perhaps matches TRBD1 (6 bases). Trimming took off 5 bases at V and 1 base at J, with 13 bases between the two ends. Germline CDR1 is MDHEN and CDR2 is SYDVKM. CDR3 size: 15 residues. CDR3 DNA: TGTGCCAGCAGTCCTACAGGGTCTGGCACAGATACGCAGTATTTT. Translating gives CASSPTGSGTDTQYF.

V is TRBV10-2 and J is TRBJ2-4; D not resolved. The CDR3 consists of 15 residues. V gave up 0 bases and J gave up 4 bases, with 10 bases separating them. The germline CDR1 and CDR2 sequences are WSHSY and SAAADI. The CDR3 DNA reads TGCGCCAGCAGTGAGTCGAGGAACCCAAAAAACATTCAGTACTTC. Translating gives CASSESRNPKNIQYF.

The CDR3 DNA reads TGTGCCAGCAGCTCCCGTGGCTCAGATACGCAGTATTTT. Translated, it gives CASSSRGSDTQYF. This chain links TRBV7-9 with TRBJ2-3; D is ambiguous. V lost 4 bases and J 4 bases, leaving 9 bases between the germline ends. The CDR3 runs 13 residues. The germline V gene encodes CDR1 SEHNR and CDR2 FQNEAQ (reference sequence). The whole variable domain, filled in from reference TRBV7-9 and TRBJ2-3, reads DTGVSQNPRHKITKRGQNVTFRCDPISEHNRLYWYRQTLGQGPEFLTYFQNEAQLEKSRLLSDRFSAERPKGSFSTLEIQRTEQGDSAMYLCASSSRGSDTQYFGPGTRLTVL.

The chain recombines TRBV28 with TRBJ2-7, with 8 bases that match TRBD2. Germline CDR1 and CDR2: MDHEN and SYDVKM. This CDR3 is built from 15 residues. V lost 4 bases and J lost 7; bases outside the gene matches: 12. CDR3 in DNA: TGTGCCAGCAGTTCGGGGGGGGCAGGGGCGGAAGAGCAGTACTTC. This codes for CASSSGGAGAEEQYF.

The chain combines TRBV2 with TRBJ2-5, with TRBD1 identical over 9 bases. This CDR3 contains 15 residues. The ends lost 6 bases at V and 4 bases at J; junction bases unmatched: 9. CDR1 and CDR2 (germline): SNHLY, FYNNEI. The CDR3 coding sequence is TGTGCCAGCAGATGGACAGGGGTAGTACCAGAGACCCAGTACTTC. The encoded protein is CASRWTGVVPETQYF. The complete variable domain, with remaining parts taken from reference TRBV2 and TRBJ2-5, reads EPEVTQTPSHQVTQMGQEVILRCVPISNHLYFYWYRQILGQKVEFLVSFYNNEISEKSEIFDDQFSVERPDGSNFTLKIRSTKLEDSAMYFCASRWTGVVPETQYFGPGTRLLVL.

Details on this clone: Other DNA sequences in the sample encode the same CDR3. V is TRBV5-1 and J is TRBJ2-5, with D hard to call. Germline loops: CDR1 SGHRS, CDR2 YFSETQ. Trimming removed 3 bases from V and 2 bases from J, with 2 bases in between. This CDR3 is built from 11 residues. The CDR3 reads CASSSQETQYF. The CDR3 bases are TGCGCCAGCAGCTCTCAAGAGACCCAGTACTTC.

This clone was seen a few times. The chain couples TRBV6-2 or TRBV6-3 to TRBJ1-6; D gene unclear. This CDR3 is built from 15 residues. In germline, CDR1 is MNHEY, CDR2 SVGEGT. V was shortened by 4 bases and J by 3 bases, with 10 bases between the two germline ends. CDR3 sequence: CASSSGSLYNSPLHF. The CDR3 coding sequence is TGTGCCAGCAGTTCCGGGAGCCTCTATAATTCACCCCTCCACTTT.

CDR3 residues: CASSSDGDWQFF. CDR3 bases: TGTGCCAGCAGCTCGGACGGGGATTGGCAGTTCTTC. The chain has TRBV5-6 and TRBJ2-1, with D tentatively TRBD2 (5 bases). The CDR3 runs 12 residues. Germline V gene sequence: CDR1 SGHDT, CDR2 YYEEEE. Trimming took off 3 bases at V and 12 bases at J, with 13 bases between the two ends. Together with reference TRBV5-6 and TRBJ2-1, the CDR3 gives the full variable domain: DAGVTQSPTHLIKTRGQQVTLRCSPKSGHDTVSWYQQALGQGPQFIFQYYEEEERQRGNFPDRFSGHQFPNYSSELNVNALLLGDSALYLCASSSDGDWQFFGPGTRLTVL.

The V call is TRBV30, the J call TRBJ1-2; 8 nucleotides agree with TRBD1. Per the germline V gene, CDR1 is GTSNPN and CDR2 is SVGIG (reference sequence). V lost 3 bases, J lost 2 bases, and 2 bases stayed unmatched. This CDR3 contains 13 residues. In DNA, the CDR3 is TGTGCCTGGAGGAGGACAGGGAACTATGGCTACACCTTC. This codes for CAWRRTGNYGYTF.

The V and J genes are TRBV4-2 and TRBJ2-1; 10 nucleotides match TRBD1. V was pared by 3 bases and J by 7 bases, with 15 bases of the junction left unmatched. CDR1 is LGHNA, CDR2 YNFKEQ, per germline. The CDR3 spans 18 residues. CDR3 nucleotides: TGTGCCAGCAGCCATAAGCGGGACAGGGGTGATCTGAAAAATGAGCAGTTCTTC. Translating gives CASSHKRDRGDLKNEQFF.

The gene calls are TRBV10-3 and TRBJ1-4; 7 nucleotides match TRBD1. CDR1 ENHRY and CDR2 SYGVKD come from the germline V gene. Trimming removed 8 bases from V and 5 bases from J; junction bases left unmatched: 11. CDR3 size: 15 residues. The CDR3 DNA is TGTGCCATCGCTCCCAGACAGGGTGGAAATGAAAAACTGTTTTTT. Translation gives CAIAPRQGGNEKLFF.

This clone was observed a few times. The genes are TRBV10-3 and TRBJ2-7, with 8 bases fitting TRBD2. The CDR3 runs to 14 residues. The trim removed 6 bases at V and 2 bases at J, leaving 6 bases unmatched. From germline, CDR1 is ENHRY and CDR2 SYGVKD. This CDR3 reads CAISLSGTTYEQYF. DNA for the CDR3: TGTGCCATCAGCCTTAGCGGGACTACCTACGAGCAGTACTTC.

This clone was detected a few times. The chain employs TRBV7-9 and TRBJ2-1; 9 nucleotides align to TRBD2. Germline V CDR1 and CDR2: SEHNR, FQNEAQ (reference sequence). The CDR3 runs 13 residues. J lost 15 bases, V lost 0 bases, and 6 bases had no gene match. CDR3 nucleotides: TGTGCCAGCAGCTTAGCCTTAGCGGGAGCTCCGTTCTTC. This translates into CASSLALAGAPFF.

This clone has a single count. The J gene is TRBJ1-1, the V gene TRBV7-9; 7 bases fit TRBD1. CDR1 is SEHNR and CDR2 is FQNEAQ in the germline V gene (reference sequence). CDR3 length: 15 residues. V lost 1 base and J lost 5; bases outside the gene matches: 7. CDR3 sequence (DNA): TGTGCCAGCAGCTTAGGTGCAGGGGGGAGGACTGAAGCTTTCTTT. This translates into CASSLGAGGRTEAFF.

V gene TRBV5-6 combines with J gene TRBJ2-7, with TRBD2 identical over 8 bases. V gave up 2 bases and J gave up 4 bases; unmatched junction bases: 11. CDR3 length: 16 residues. Germline CDR1 and CDR2: SGHDT and YYEEEE. The CDR3 nucleotides read TGTGCCAGCAGCTTAGCCGGGACTAGTGAAACTTACGAGCAGTACTTC. This codes for CASSLAGTSETYEQYF.

J is TRBJ2-1 and V is TRBV7-9; D remains unclear. Germline loops: CDR1 SEHNR, CDR2 FQNEAQ (reference sequence). This CDR3 has 15 residues. V lost 4 bases and J lost 2, with 12 bases in between. CDR3: CASSSTGRTYNEQFF. The DNA of the CDR3 is TGTGCCAGCAGCTCGACGGGTAGGACCTACAATGAGCAGTTCTTC.

The DNA for the CDR3 is TGTGCCAGCAGCTTACCAGACAGGGCGAACACTGAAGCTTTCTTT. Encoded protein: CASSLPDRANTEAFF. The chain has TRBV11-2 and TRBJ1-1; 7 positions agree with TRBD1. This CDR3 has 15 amino acids. Germline V lookup: CDR1 SGHAT, CDR2 FQNNGV. Trimming took 2 bases from V and 1 from J; bases not matched to a gene: 4.

The chain combines TRBV19 with TRBJ2-5, with 7 bases matching TRBD1. CDR3 size: 14 residues. The trim removed 4 bases at V and 3 bases at J, leaving 5 bases unmatched. Germline CDR1 reads LNHDA; CDR2 reads SQIVND (reference sequence). CDR3 sequence reads: CASSNRGVEETQYF. DNA for the CDR3: TGTGCCAGTAGTAACAGGGGAGTCGAAGAGACCCAGTACTTC.

This chain connects TRBV5-4 to TRBJ1-3; the D is unclear. The germline gives CDR1 SGHNT, CDR2 YYREEE (reference sequence). V was clipped by 4 bases and J by 2 bases, with 16 bases between them. The CDR3 is 16 amino acids. The DNA for the CDR3 is TGTGCCAGCAGCCCGGCCTCAGGTCCGCCTGGAAACACCATATATTTT. It encodes CASSPASGPPGNTIYF. Filled out from reference TRBV5-4 and TRBJ1-3, the complete variable domain reads ETGVTQSPTHLIKTRGQQVTLRCSSQSGHNTVSWYQQALGQGPQFIFQYYREEENGRGNFPPRFSGLQFPNYSSELNVNALELDDSALYLCASSPASGPPGNTIYFGEGSWLTVV.